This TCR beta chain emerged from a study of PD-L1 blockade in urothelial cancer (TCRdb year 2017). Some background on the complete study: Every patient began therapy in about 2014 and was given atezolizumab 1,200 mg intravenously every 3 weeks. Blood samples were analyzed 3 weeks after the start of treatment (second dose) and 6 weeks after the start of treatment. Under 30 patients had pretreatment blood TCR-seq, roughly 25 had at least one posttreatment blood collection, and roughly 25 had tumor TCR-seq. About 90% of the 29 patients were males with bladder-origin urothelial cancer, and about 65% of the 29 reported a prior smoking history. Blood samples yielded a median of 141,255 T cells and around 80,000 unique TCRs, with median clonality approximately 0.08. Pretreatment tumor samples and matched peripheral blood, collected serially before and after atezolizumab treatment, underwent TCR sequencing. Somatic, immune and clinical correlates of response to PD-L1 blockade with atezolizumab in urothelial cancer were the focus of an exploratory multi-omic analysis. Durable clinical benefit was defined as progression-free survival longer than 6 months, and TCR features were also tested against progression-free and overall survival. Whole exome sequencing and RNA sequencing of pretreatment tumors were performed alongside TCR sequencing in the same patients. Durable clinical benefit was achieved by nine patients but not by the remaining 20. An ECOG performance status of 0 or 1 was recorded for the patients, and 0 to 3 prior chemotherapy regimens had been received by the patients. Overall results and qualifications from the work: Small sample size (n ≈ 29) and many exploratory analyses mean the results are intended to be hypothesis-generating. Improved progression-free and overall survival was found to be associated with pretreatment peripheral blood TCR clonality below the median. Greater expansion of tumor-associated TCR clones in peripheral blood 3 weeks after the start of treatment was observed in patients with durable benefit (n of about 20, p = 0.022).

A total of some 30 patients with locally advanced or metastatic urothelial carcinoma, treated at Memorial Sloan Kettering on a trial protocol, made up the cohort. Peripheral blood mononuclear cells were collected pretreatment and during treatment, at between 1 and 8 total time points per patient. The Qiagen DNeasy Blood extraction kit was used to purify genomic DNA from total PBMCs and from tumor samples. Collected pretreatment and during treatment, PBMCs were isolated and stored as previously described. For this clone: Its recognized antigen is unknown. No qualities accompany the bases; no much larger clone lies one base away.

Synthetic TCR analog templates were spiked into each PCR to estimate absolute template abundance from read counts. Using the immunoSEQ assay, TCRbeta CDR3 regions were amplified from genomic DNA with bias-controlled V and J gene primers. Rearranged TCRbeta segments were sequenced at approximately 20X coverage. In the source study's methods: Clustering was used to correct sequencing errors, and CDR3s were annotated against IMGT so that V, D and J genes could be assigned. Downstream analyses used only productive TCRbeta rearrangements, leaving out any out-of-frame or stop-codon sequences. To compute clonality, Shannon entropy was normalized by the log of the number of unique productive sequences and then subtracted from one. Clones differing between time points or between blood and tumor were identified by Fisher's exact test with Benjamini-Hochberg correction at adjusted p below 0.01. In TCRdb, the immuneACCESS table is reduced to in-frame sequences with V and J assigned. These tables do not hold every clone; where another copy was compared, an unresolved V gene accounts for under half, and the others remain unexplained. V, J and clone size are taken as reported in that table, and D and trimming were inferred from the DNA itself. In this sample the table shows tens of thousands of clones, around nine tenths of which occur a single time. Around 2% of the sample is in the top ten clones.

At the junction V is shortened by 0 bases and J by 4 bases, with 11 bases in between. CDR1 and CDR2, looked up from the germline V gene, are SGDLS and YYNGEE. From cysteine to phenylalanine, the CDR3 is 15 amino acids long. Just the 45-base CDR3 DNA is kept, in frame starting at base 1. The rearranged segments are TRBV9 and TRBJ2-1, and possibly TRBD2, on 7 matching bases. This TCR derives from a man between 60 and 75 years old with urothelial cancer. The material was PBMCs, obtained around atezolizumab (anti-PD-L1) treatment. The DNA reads TGTGCCAGCAGCGTAGCGGCGGGGGCGTACAATGAGCAGTTCTTC. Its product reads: CASSVAAGAYNEQFF.